The clone carrying this TCR beta chain showed up just a few times. Antigen: not known. This sample is part of a study of cytomegalovirus exposure and HLA in healthy donors. Study-level points and caveats: A later analysis, which compared TCR beta chains of equal frequency, found the HLA-associated ones more clonally expanded.

The CDR3 length is 17 residues. Germline values: CDR1 SGHDN, CDR2 FVKESK. The V and J ends lost 4 bases and 5 bases, in that order; junction bases with no gene match: 12. PCR primers comprised 60 Vbeta and 13 Jbeta primers. Profiled with immunoSEQ multiplex PCR; TCRdb holds only in-frame clones, not every one. The sample shows under 200,000 clones, 65% to 70% of them seen only once. The chain has TRBV14 and TRBJ2-2, with 8 nucleotides matching TRBD2. The origin of this receptor is a woman aged 18-35 years in good health and CMV-seropositive. Sequenced material: PBMCs. In nucleotides, the CDR3 is TGTGCCAGCAGCCCCGCCCAAGCGGGAGAGGATACCGGGGAGCTGTTTTTT. This encodes CASSPAQAGEDTGELFF. Full variable domain (rest looked up from reference TRBV14 and TRBJ2-2): EAGVTQFPSHSVIEKGQTVTLRCDPISGHDNLYWYRRVMGKEIKFLLHFVKESKQDESGMPNNRFLAERTGGTYSTLKVQPAELEDSGVYFCASSPAQAGEDTGELFFGEGSRLTVL.